This T cell receptor (beta chain) was observed in a study of neurological immune-mediated disorders. This clonotype was observed many times. The team produced cDNA through 5'RACE using 10-nucleotide random UMIs. One entry per CDR3 protein, called by TCRdb with MiXCR from the 5' RACE reads. The sample lists about 35,000 distinct CDR3 sequences; nearly 7.5% were seen once. There are 13 residues in the CDR3. Germline CDR1 DFQATT, CDR2 SNEGSKA (reference sequence). Trimming took off 3 bases at V and 9 bases at J, with 17 bases between the two ends. The gene calls are TRBV20-1 and TRBJ1-2; D is ambiguous. Specimen: PBMCs. This receptor was identified in a woman between 40 and 50 years old in good health. This CDR3 is CSASPGSHGSYTF. The CDR3 DNA reads as TGCAGTGCTAGCCCCGGCAGCCATGGGAGCTACACCTTC.